These T cell receptor beta chains were read from a single sample in a study of T cells in Graves' hyperthyroidism and ophthalmopathy. TCRdb re-called the multiplex PCR reads with MiXCR, one entry per CDR3 protein. Of about 580,000 distinct CDR3 sequences in the sample, about half were seen once. The sequenced sample consisted of peripheral blood or thyroid tissue (not recorded which). These receptors all stem from a woman aged 18-29 years with Graves' hyperthyroidism. Both conserved end residues are part of each CDR3. The D gene is left open where the match is weak. Some rows have no size entry. The others give once, few or many, or a class for an expanded clone.

J: TRBJ2-7
size: .
D: TRBD2
V: TRBV7-2
CDR3: CASPGLAGYEQYF
DNA: TGTGCTAGCCCCGGACTAGCGGGATACGAGCAGTACTTC

J: TRBJ2-5
size: .
D: .
V: TRBV3-1
CDR3: CASSVVRAGRTGRETQYF
DNA: TGTGCCAGCAGTGTCGTTCGGGCGGGCCGTACCGGAAGGGAGACCCAGTACTTC

J: TRBJ1-3
size: .
D: TRBD1
V: TRBV20-1
CDR3: CSARRDSVMNTIYF
DNA: TGCAGTGCTAGACGGGACAGTGTCATGAACACCATATATTTT

J: TRBJ2-1
size: .
D: TRBD1
V: TRBV2
CDR3: CASSEAGQGFRNEQFF
DNA: TGTGCCAGCAGTGAAGCTGGACAGGGGTTTCGTAATGAGCAGTTCTTC

J: TRBJ1-2
size: many
D: .
V: TRBV14
CDR3: CASSQDTGTIYGYTF
DNA: TGTGCCAGCAGCCAAGATACAGGGACCATCTATGGCTACACCTTC

J: TRBJ2-7
size: few
D: TRBD1
V: TRBV27
CDR3: CASSDREKVYEQYF
DNA: TGTGCCAGCAGCGACAGGGAAAAGGTCTACGAGCAGTACTTC

J: TRBJ2-7
size: few
D: TRBD2
V: TRBV6-1
CDR3: CASKIGTSGIYEQYF
DNA: TGTGCCAGCAAAATAGGGACTAGCGGGATTTACGAGCAGTACTTC

J: TRBJ2-2
size: .
D: .
V: TRBV6-4
CDR3: CASSEGANTGELFF
DNA: TGTGCCAGCAGTGAGGGGGCAAATACCGGGGAGCTGTTTTTT

J: TRBJ1-1
size: many
D: .
V: TRBV11-1
CDR3: CASSLIRGGEAFF
DNA: TGTGCCAGCAGCTTAATCAGGGGTGGTGAAGCTTTCTTT

J: TRBJ1-2
size: .
D: TRBD1
V: TRBV29-1
CDR3: CSSYGGTGGYGYTF
DNA: TGCAGCAGTTACGGGGGGACAGGGGGATATGGCTACACCTTC

J: TRBJ1-4
size: .
D: .
V: TRBV7-9
CDR3: CASSFDRTATNEKLFF
DNA: TGTGCCAGCAGCTTTGACAGGACCGCAACTAATGAAAAACTGTTTTTT

J: TRBJ2-2
size: many
D: TRBD2
V: TRBV20-1
CDR3: CSATPGLADTRRFF
DNA: TGCAGTGCCACGCCGGGACTAGCGGACACCCGTAGGTTTTTT

J: TRBJ2-7
size: .
D: .
V: TRBV4-2
CDR3: CASSQGNNEQYF
DNA: TGTGCCAGCAGCCAAGGAAACAATGAGCAGTACTTC

J: TRBJ2-7
size: .
D: TRBD1
V: TRBV10-3
CDR3: CAILGTGNEQYF
DNA: TGTGCCATCCTCGGGACAGGGAACGAGCAGTACTTC

J: TRBJ1-3
size: .
D: .
V: TRBV14
CDR3: CASSPWTSPDTIYF
DNA: TGTGCCAGCAGTCCATGGACATCCCCAGACACCATATATTTT

J: TRBJ2-5
size: .
D: .
V: TRBV9
CDR3: CASSLDASGDGPVFETQYF
DNA: TGTGCCAGCAGCTTAGACGCTTCCGGCGACGGACCAGTTTTCGAGACTCAGTACTTC

J: TRBJ2-7
size: few
D: .
V: TRBV7-2
CDR3: CASSLAGVSNEQYF
DNA: TGTGCCAGCAGCTTAGCGGGAGTAAGCAACGAGCAGTACTTC

J: TRBJ2-7
size: few
D: .
V: TRBV3-1
CDR3: CASSQDRGIYEQYF
DNA: TGTGCCAGCAGCCAAGATCGAGGTATCTACGAGCAGTACTTC

J: TRBJ2-4
size: once
D: TRBD2
V: TRBV9
CDR3: CASSVGGLAGQLAKNIQYF
DNA: TGTGCCAGCAGCGTCGGGGGACTAGCGGGCCAACTAGCCAAAAACATTCAGTACTTC

J: TRBJ2-5
size: .
D: TRBD2
V: TRBV29-1
CDR3: CSVEPSGIGGETQYF
DNA: TGCAGCGTTGAGCCTAGCGGGATAGGAGGGGAGACCCAGTACTTC

J: TRBJ2-2
size: many
D: .
V: TRBV20-1
CDR3: CSARAPNTGELFF
DNA: TGCAGTGCTAGAGCCCCGAACACCGGGGAGCTGTTTTTT

J: TRBJ1-5
size: .
D: .
V: TRBV29-1
CDR3: CSVLGPRGQPQHF
DNA: TGCAGCGTCTTGGGACCGCGGGGGCAGCCCCAGCATTTT

J: TRBJ1-3
size: many
D: .
V: TRBV19
CDR3: CASSMTGWNTIYF
DNA: TGTGCCAGTAGTATGACTGGTTGGAACACCATATATTTT

J: TRBJ1-6
size: many
D: .
V: TRBV13
CDR3: CASSPRGGRAYNSPLHF
DNA: TGTGCCAGCAGCCCCCGGGGGGGGCGAGCCTATAATTCACCCCTCCACTTT

J: TRBJ1-5
size: many
D: .
V: TRBV15
CDR3: CATSRDPTGGQPQHF
DNA: TGTGCCACCAGCAGAGATCCAACGGGCGGTCAGCCCCAGCATTTT

J: TRBJ2-2
size: .
D: .
V: TRBV7-8
CDR3: CASSRQVLAGELFF
DNA: TGTGCCAGCAGCCGCCAGGTCCTCGCCGGGGAGCTGTTTTTT

J: TRBJ1-2
size: many
D: TRBD1
V: TRBV5-6
CDR3: CASSFMTGPLGYTF
DNA: TGTGCCAGCAGCTTTATGACAGGGCCCTTGGGCTACACCTTC

J: TRBJ2-1
size: .
D: TRBD2
V: TRBV7-2
CDR3: CAGARSGGYNEQFF
DNA: TGTGCCGGGGCGAGAAGCGGGGGCTACAATGAGCAGTTCTTC

J: TRBJ2-3
size: .
D: .
V: TRBV7-2
CDR3: CASSLGGGADTQYF
DNA: TGTGCCAGCAGCTTAGGAGGGGGGGCAGATACGCAGTATTTT

J: TRBJ2-5
size: once
D: TRBD1
V: TRBV29-1
CDR3: CSVRQGQNQETQYF
DNA: TGCAGCGTTAGACAGGGACAGAACCAAGAGACCCAGTACTTC

J: TRBJ2-7
size: few
D: .
V: TRBV5-1
CDR3: CASSPWGRGAYEQYF
DNA: TGCGCCAGCAGCCCTTGGGGCAGGGGAGCATACGAGCAGTACTTC

J: TRBJ1-1
size: many
D: .
V: TRBV20-1
CDR3: CSARGRAWAEAFF
DNA: TGCAGTGCTAGAGGCAGGGCCTGGGCTGAAGCTTTCTTT

J: TRBJ1-2
size: few
D: .
V: TRBV12-3/TRBV12-4
CDR3: CASSPPGGYYGYTF
DNA: TGTGCCAGCAGCCCCCCGGGGGGCTACTATGGCTACACCTTC

J: TRBJ2-5
size: .
D: TRBD2
V: TRBV13
CDR3: CASSLGRGLAGVGETQYF
DNA: TGTGCCAGCAGCTTAGGGAGGGGACTAGCGGGAGTCGGCGAGACCCAGTACTTC

J: TRBJ1-3
size: few
D: TRBD1
V: TRBV6-6
CDR3: CASRRVSGGIGNTIYF
DNA: TGTGCCAGCAGAAGGGTGTCAGGGGGCATTGGAAACACCATATATTTT

J: TRBJ1-4
size: .
D: TRBD1
V: TRBV20-1
CDR3: CSAKEGAATNEKLFF
DNA: TGCAGTGCTAAAGAGGGGGCTGCAACTAATGAAAAACTGTTTTTT

J: TRBJ2-1
size: .
D: .
V: TRBV7-9
CDR3: CASSLGDKQFF
DNA: TGTGCCAGCAGCCTGGGAGATAAACAGTTCTTC

J: TRBJ2-6
size: .
D: .
V: TRBV7-2
CDR3: CASSVGDRRNSGANVLTF
DNA: TGTGCCAGCAGCGTAGGCGACAGGCGAAACTCTGGGGCCAACGTCCTGACTTTC

J: TRBJ2-7
size: .
D: TRBD1
V: TRBV2
CDR3: CASSEGQGDHEQYF
DNA: TGTGCCAGCAGTGAGGGACAGGGTGACCACGAGCAGTACTTC

J: TRBJ2-1
size: .
D: TRBD1
V: TRBV7-9
CDR3: CASSWDRETEQFF
DNA: TGTGCCAGCAGCTGGGACAGGGAGACTGAGCAGTTCTTC

J: TRBJ2-7
size: few
D: .
V: TRBV6-6
CDR3: CASSPGEQYF
DNA: TGTGCCAGCAGTCCTGGCGAGCAGTACTTC

J: TRBJ2-3
size: .
D: .
V: TRBV10-3
CDR3: CASTKKGGTDTQYF
DNA: TGTGCCAGCACCAAGAAGGGGGGGACAGATACGCAGTATTTT

J: TRBJ1-2
size: .
D: .
V: TRBV20-1
CDR3: CSARVPAAGYTF
DNA: TGCAGTGCTAGAGTTCCAGCGGCGGGCTACACCTTC

J: TRBJ2-5
size: many
D: TRBD1
V: TRBV7-2
CDR3: CASSWPRGGQQETQYF
DNA: TGTGCCAGCAGCTGGCCCCGAGGGGGACAGCAAGAGACCCAGTACTTC

J: TRBJ1-3
size: .
D: .
V: TRBV6-5
CDR3: CASRGANSGNTIYF
DNA: TGTGCCAGCAGGGGGGCGAACTCTGGAAACACCATATATTTT

J: TRBJ1-1
size: .
D: .
V: TRBV5-1
CDR3: CASRIQGPNTEAFF
DNA: TGCGCCAGCAGAATACAGGGCCCGAACACTGAAGCTTTCTTT

J: TRBJ2-7
size: many
D: TRBD1
V: TRBV20-1
CDR3: CSARDAGQGTSYEQYF
DNA: TGCAGTGCTAGAGATGCGGGACAGGGGACCTCCTACGAGCAGTACTTC

J: TRBJ2-7
size: many
D: TRBD2
V: TRBV10-2
CDR3: CASSESVLAGAYEQYF
DNA: TGCGCCAGCAGTGAGTCTGTACTAGCGGGGGCCTACGAGCAGTACTTC

J: TRBJ2-2
size: .
D: TRBD2
V: TRBV29-1
CDR3: CSVERTSGTGELFF
DNA: TGCAGCGTTGAACGAACTAGCGGGACGGGGGAGCTGTTTTTT

J: TRBJ2-2
size: many
D: .
V: TRBV11-3
CDR3: CASSLGTPGLFF
DNA: TGTGCCAGCAGCTTAGGCACACCCGGGCTGTTTTTT

J: TRBJ2-7
size: .
D: .
V: TRBV7-7
CDR3: CASSLGSRGDEQYF
DNA: TGTGCTAGCAGCTTAGGATCCCGTGGGGACGAGCAGTACTTC

J: TRBJ1-2
size: many
D: .
V: TRBV28
CDR3: CASSLGGTIYGYTF
DNA: TGTGCCAGCAGTTTAGGTGGGACCATCTATGGCTACACCTTC

J: TRBJ1-1
size: many
D: .
V: TRBV11-2
CDR3: CASSPDVSRTEAFF
DNA: TGTGCCAGCAGCCCTGACGTTTCTCGCACTGAAGCTTTCTTT

J: TRBJ1-4
size: many
D: .
V: TRBV6-5
CDR3: CASSSTDRGREKLFF
DNA: TGTGCCAGCAGTTCCACGGATCGGGGGCGAGAAAAACTGTTTTTT

J: TRBJ2-7
size: .
D: .
V: TRBV7-3
CDR3: CASSRSGVDEQYF
DNA: TGTGCCAGCAGCCGGAGTGGGGTGGACGAGCAGTACTTC

J: TRBJ2-6
size: .
D: .
V: TRBV20-1
CDR3: CSARDWLQGSGANVLTF
DNA: TGCAGTGCTAGAGATTGGTTACAGGGTTCCGGGGCCAACGTCCTGACTTTC

J: TRBJ2-6
size: .
D: .
V: TRBV7-3
CDR3: CASSLGGLNGANVLTF
DNA: TGTGCCAGCAGCTTAGGAGGACTAAATGGGGCCAACGTCCTGACTTTC

J: TRBJ2-3
size: few
D: .
V: TRBV7-9
CDR3: CATLNPTETTDTQYF
DNA: TGTGCCACCCTTAATCCGACGGAGACTACAGATACGCAGTATTTT

J: TRBJ1-1
size: .
D: .
V: TRBV5-1
CDR3: CASSLTGIGTEAFF
DNA: TGCGCCAGCAGCTTGACAGGGATAGGCACTGAAGCTTTCTTT